A single sample gave rise to the 15 T cell receptor beta chains below, sequenced in a study of blood T cell repertoires in COVID-19 (TCRdb year 2020). The method was the immunoSEQ multiplex PCR assay. TCRdb's version of the immuneACCESS table is confined to in-frame rearrangements and falls short of the full clone set. An unresolved V gene accounts for under half of the shortfall where checked; the remainder is of unknown origin. The sample table contains roughly 160,000 clones; only one count was recorded for roughly 93% of them. Approximately 2.4% of the sample comes from the top ten. The sequenced material came from peripheral blood. The receptors derive from a man aged 18 to 35 with acute or convalescent COVID-19.

This clone was detected once. The chain recombines TRBV5-1 with TRBJ2-3, with 8 bases that match TRBD2. Germline loops: CDR1 SGHRS, CDR2 YFSETQ. V shed 2 bases, J shed 5 bases, and the junction held 7 bases outside the gene matches. The CDR3 has 15 amino acids. CDR3 nucleotide sequence: TGCGCCAGCAGCTTTGTCGGGAGGGCAAAAGATACGCAGTATTTT. It is translated as CASSFVGRAKDTQYF.

This chain uses TRBV7-9 with TRBJ2-7; TRBD1 aligns across 9 bases. The J segment lost 0 bases and the V segment lost 1 base, leaving 7 bases of the junction unmatched. Germline V lookup: CDR1 SEHNR, CDR2 FQNEAQ (reference sequence). The CDR3 extends over 17 amino acids. CDR3 sequence reads: CASSLDAGTGPSYEQYF. The CDR3 DNA reads as TGTGCCAGCAGCTTAGATGCTGGGACAGGGCCCTCCTACGAGCAGTACTTC.

The CDR3 DNA is TGTGCCAGCAGCTTAGCCTATGCAGGGGGCAATGAGCAGTTCTTC. The encoded protein is CASSLAYAGGNEQFF. The gene calls are TRBV7-8 and TRBJ2-1; 7 bases agree with TRBD1. Trimming at V came to 0 bases and at J to 6 bases, leaving 5 bases not matched to a gene. This CDR3 contains 15 residues. CDR1 SGHVS and CDR2 FQNEAQ come from the germline V gene.

This clone was recorded once. This chain connects TRBV13 to TRBJ2-1; tentative D call: TRBD2 (6 bases). CDR3 length: 14 residues. The V and J ends lost 7 bases and 7 bases respectively, with 17 bases between them. Germline lookup yields CDR1 PRHDT and CDR2 FYEKMQ (reference sequence). CDR3 DNA sequence: TGTGCCAGCACCACCCGGGCGGGGAGAAATGAGCAGTTCTTC. Amino acid sequence: CASTTRAGRNEQFF.

V and J are TRBV2 and TRBJ2-7; D possibly uses TRBD1 or TRBD2 (5 bases each). Looked up from germline, CDR1 is SNHLY and CDR2 is FYNNEI. V lost 7 bases to trimming and J lost 5 bases, with 24 bases between them. This CDR3 has 16 amino acids. For the CDR3, the DNA is TGTGCCAGCACTGAGGGTAGGCGCAGGGCCTCAAACGAGCAGTACTTC. It encodes CASTEGRRRASNEQYF.

The chain carries TRBV14 and TRBJ2-1; 7 positions match TRBD2. From germline, CDR1 is SGHDN and CDR2 FVKESK. V shed 1 base, J shed 4 bases, and the junction held 10 bases outside the gene matches. CDR3 length equals 17 residues. CDR3 amino acids: CASSQGGRGSPYNEQFF. In DNA, the CDR3 is TGTGCCAGCAGCCAAGGCGGGCGGGGGAGCCCTTACAATGAGCAGTTCTTC.

The rearrangement joins TRBV6-2 or TRBV6-3 to TRBJ2-1, with D perhaps TRBD1 (5 bases). CDR3 length: 14 amino acids. CDR1 is MNHEY and CDR2 is SVGEGT in the germline V gene. V lost 2 bases to trimming and J lost 12 bases, with 17 bases between them. The CDR3 coding sequence is TGTGCCAGCAGTTACCAGGGAAGTCTTTTTCGGCAGTTCTTC. Translated: CASSYQGSLFRQFF.

The genes are TRBV19 and TRBJ1-4; 9 bases align to TRBD1. The CDR3 length is 16 residues. Germline CDR1 reads LNHDA; CDR2 reads SQIVND (reference sequence). J gave up 7 bases and V 4 bases, and 10 bases lay outside the gene matches. In DNA form, the CDR3 reads TGTGCCAGTAGTAAAGCCCCGGGGACAGGGCGTGAAAAACTGTTTTTT. Protein product: CASSKAPGTGREKLFF.

This clone has a single count. The chain uses TRBV10-3 and TRBJ2-1; TRBD2 aligns across 13 bases. The CDR3 loop spans 16 amino acids. V shed 5 bases, J shed 3 bases, and the junction held 4 bases outside the gene matches. Germline V gene data show CDR1 as ENHRY and CDR2 as SYGVKD. The CDR3 reads CAISSRLAGGYNEQFF. The CDR3 region has the DNA TGTGCCATCAGTAGTCGACTAGCGGGGGGCTACAATGAGCAGTTCTTC.

This chain connects TRBV7-9 to TRBJ1-3; D might be TRBD1 (5 bases). Germline V CDR1 and CDR2: SEHNR, FQNEAQ (reference sequence). Between the trimmed V and J ends, which lost 0 bases and 2 bases, there was a span of 11 bases. This CDR3 has 16 amino acids. CDR3 residues: CASSLAGGDPGNTIYF. The DNA of the CDR3 is TGTGCCAGCAGCTTAGCGGGGGGGGACCCTGGAAACACCATATATTTT.

This clone appeared a few times. V gene TRBV10-3 combines with J gene TRBJ1-1; 10 bases map to TRBD1. This CDR3 is 13 amino acids long. Germline-derived CDR1 and CDR2 are ENHRY and SYGVKD. J was trimmed by 4 bases and V by 4 bases; bases with no gene match: 0. Here the CDR3 reads CAISGTGGTEAFF. For the CDR3, the DNA is TGTGCCATCAGTGGGACAGGGGGCACTGAAGCTTTCTTT.

This sequence joins TRBV4-2 and TRBJ2-5; D may be TRBD2 (7 bases). Trimming took off 0 bases at V and 5 bases at J, with 19 bases between the two ends. The CDR3 has 17 amino acids. The germline CDR1 and CDR2 sequences are LGHNA and YNFKEQ. The CDR3 nucleotides are TGTGCCAGCAGCCAAGATTCGGGGGGCCCGAGGTGGGAGACCCAGTACTTC. Its translation is CASSQDSGGPRWETQYF.

V usage is TRBV6-4 and J usage is TRBJ1-2; TRBD1 aligns across 8 bases. The CDR3 is 13 amino acids. V lost 6 bases and J lost 8; bases outside the gene matches: 8. CDR1 and CDR2 (germline): MRHNA, SNTAGT. CDR3 bases: TGTGCCAGCAGGCAAATGACAGGGGAGGGCTACACCTTC. Its protein is CASRQMTGEGYTF.

V and J are TRBV10-3 and TRBJ1-1; tentative D call: TRBD1 (5 bases). The CDR3 sequence is 15 residues long. Germline CDR1 reads ENHRY; CDR2 reads SYGVKD. Between the trimmed V and J ends, which lost 2 bases and 6 bases, there was a span of 16 bases. The CDR3 bases are TGTGCCATCAGTGAGAGAAGGACACCGTACTCTGAAGCTTTCTTT. This codes for CAISERRTPYSEAFF.

This chain joins TRBV5-4 and TRBJ1-1; 9 bases agree with TRBD1. Trimming at V came to 4 bases and at J to 4 bases, leaving 5 bases not matched to a gene. Germline CDR1 is SGHNT and CDR2 is YYREEE (reference sequence). The CDR3 runs 14 residues. CDR3 bases: TGTGCCAGCAGCCCGGGGACAGGGTTCACTGAAGCTTTCTTT. Translating gives CASSPGTGFTEAFF.